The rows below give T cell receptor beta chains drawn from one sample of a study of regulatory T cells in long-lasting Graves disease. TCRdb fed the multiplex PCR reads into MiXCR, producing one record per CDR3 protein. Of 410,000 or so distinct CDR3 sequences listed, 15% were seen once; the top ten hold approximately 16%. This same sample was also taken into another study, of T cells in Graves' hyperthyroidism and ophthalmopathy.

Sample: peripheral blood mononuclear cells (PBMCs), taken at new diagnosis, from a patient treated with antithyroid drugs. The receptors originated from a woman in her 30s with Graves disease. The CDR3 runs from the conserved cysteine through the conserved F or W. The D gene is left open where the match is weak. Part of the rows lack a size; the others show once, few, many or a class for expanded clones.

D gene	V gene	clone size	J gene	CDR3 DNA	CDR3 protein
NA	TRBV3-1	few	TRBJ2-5	TGTGCCAGCAGCCCGCGACGGGTCCAAGAGACCCAGTACTTC	CASSPRRVQETQYF
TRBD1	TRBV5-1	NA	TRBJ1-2	TGCGCCAGCAGTCGCACCGGGACAGGGTCACTTGGCTACACCTTC	CASSRTGTGSLGYTF
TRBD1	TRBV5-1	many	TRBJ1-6	TGCGCCAGCAGCTTGGAAATTTTCGGGACAGTGAATTCACCCCTCCACTTT	CASSLEIFGTVNSPLHF
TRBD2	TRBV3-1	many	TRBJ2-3	TGTGCCAGCAGCCTGACTAGCGCACACGCAGCAGATACGCAGTATTTT	CASSLTSAHAADTQYF
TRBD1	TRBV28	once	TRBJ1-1	TGTGCCAGCAGCCCACACACAGGGGGCTGGACTGAAGCTTTCTTT	CASSPHTGGWTEAFF
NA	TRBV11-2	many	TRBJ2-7	TGTGCCAGCAGCTTATTCCGGCATGCAGGCTACGAGCAGTACTTC	CASSLFRHAGYEQYF
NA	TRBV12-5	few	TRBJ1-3	TGTGCTAGTGGTTTGGCAACCGGGACGGACTACGGAAACACCATATATTTT	CASGLATGTDYGNTIYF
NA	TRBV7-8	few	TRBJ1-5	TGTGCCAGCAGCTGGGACGGTAGCAATCAGCCCCAGCATTTT	CASSWDGSNQPQHF
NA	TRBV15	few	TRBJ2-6	TGTGCCACCAGCAGCGGTCGGACCGCGAGTTCTGGGGCCAACGTCCTGACTTTC	CATSSGRTASSGANVLTF
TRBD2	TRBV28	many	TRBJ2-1	TGTGCCAGCAGTTTCCCCGGACAGGATAAGGTAGCGGGAGGGCTTGAGCAGTTCTTC	CASSFPGQDKVAGGLEQFF
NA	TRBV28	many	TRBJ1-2	TGTGCCAGCAGTTTCGGGCTCAGCCCTACCTCTAACTATGGCTACACCTTC	CASSFGLSPTSNYGYTF
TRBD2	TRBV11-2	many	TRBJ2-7	TGTGCCAGCAGCTTAACATCGGGACTAGCGGATTACGAGCAGTACTTC	CASSLTSGLADYEQYF
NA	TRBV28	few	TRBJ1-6	TGTGCCAGCATGGGGGGGGAGGGCCGTAATTCACCCCTCCACTTT	CASMGGEGRNSPLHF
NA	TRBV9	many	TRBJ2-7	TGTGCCAGCAGCGCCGAGACGGGGAGGCAGGGAAGCGAGCAGTACTTC	CASSAETGRQGSEQYF
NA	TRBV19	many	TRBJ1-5	TGTGCCAGTAGTATGAATCCTGCGGACAGCCTCAAACAGCAGCAGCCCCAGCATTTT	CASSMNPADSLKQQQPQHF
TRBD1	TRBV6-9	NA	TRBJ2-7	TGTGCCAGCAGTTATTCCGGACAGGGAACCTCCTACGAGCAGTACTTC	CASSYSGQGTSYEQYF
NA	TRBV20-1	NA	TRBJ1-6	TGCAGTGCTAGTACGGGCCTCGGGGGCCCGGGTTCACCCCTCCACTTT	CSASTGLGGPGSPLHF
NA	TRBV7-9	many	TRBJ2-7	TGTGCCAGCAGCTTAGTGTCAGGGGACTTCTCGTACGAGCAGTACTTC	CASSLVSGDFSYEQYF
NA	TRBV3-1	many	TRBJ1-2	TGTGCCAGCAGCCAAGACATTGGGGTAGGAGGCTATGGCTACACCTTC	CASSQDIGVGGYGYTF
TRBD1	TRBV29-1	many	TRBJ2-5	TGCAGCGTTGAAGGCCCAGGGACAGGGGAGAACCAAGAGACCCAGTACTTC	CSVEGPGTGENQETQYF
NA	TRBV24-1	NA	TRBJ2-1	TGTGCCACCAGTGGTTCGTCAGAGGGGGGCTACAATGAGCAGTTCTTC	CATSGSSEGGYNEQFF